One T cell receptor (beta chain) is described in this entry. Antigen specificity is unknown. This specimen belongs to a study of T cell clones after liver transplantation. Trimming took 3 bases from V and 7 from J, leaving 13 bases between them. The CDR3 runs 13 residues. Germline CDR1 reads MDHEN; CDR2 reads SYDVKM. Thawed unstimulated PBMCs were FACS-sorted by CD3, CD4 and CD8 into two populations. Study-wide results and caveats: In most of the 8 subjects, circulating graft-donor-reactive CD4 TCRbeta sequences fell significantly after transplant. Compared with third party-reactive sequences, donor-reactive ones declined more, independent of withdrawal success. These preliminary findings come from unstandardized post-transplant sampling times.

Profiled with immunoSEQ multiplex PCR; TCRdb holds only in-frame clones, not every one. The sample records about 75,000 clones, roughly nine tenths being singletons. This material consisted of CD4+ T cells from blood, taken before liver transplant. The rearrangement uses TRBV28 and TRBJ2-7; the D gene is possibly TRBD2 (5 bases). This TCR was sampled from a human donor who received a liver transplant. The CDR3 reads CASSFSGRGEQYF. The CDR3 bases are TGTGCCAGCAGTTTTTCTGGGAGAGGGGAGCAGTACTTC.